Ten or more counts support the clone carrying this T cell receptor (beta chain). The target antigen is unknown. The V and J ends lost 6 bases and 9 bases, in that order; junction bases with no gene match: 6. Germline lookup yields CDR1 DFQATT and CDR2 SNEGSKA (reference sequence). CDR3 length equals 11 residues. These data belong to a study of blood T cells in healthy people across ages. Study-wide points: Per million T cells, TCR beta diversity dropped about linearly as age rose.

The use of a sample-barcoded 5' primer and a J-beta primer mix characterized a second PCR of roughly 6 to 11 cycles. CDR3-containing paired-end reads numbered at least 2.5 million in each sample. From the 5' RACE reads, TCRdb called clonotypes with MiXCR, one entry per CDR3 protein. This sample yields some 700,000 distinct CDR3 sequences, of which about a fifth are seen a single time; around 22% belongs to the top ten. The material sequenced was blood. This clonotype was sampled from a man between 65 and 80 years old in good health. The V and J genes are TRBV20-1 and TRBJ2-5, with 8 bases lining up with TRBD2. The CDR3 here is CSAGGVGAQYF. DNA of the CDR3: TGCAGTGCCGGGGGGGTTGGGGCCCAGTACTTC.